This T cell receptor beta chain was sequenced during a study of OX40 agonist ivuxolimab in advanced cancers. Study-level information: Ivuxolimab is a fully human IgG2 antibody that activates OX40 (CD134). Six ivuxolimab dose levels, 0.01 to 10 mg/kg, were given intravenously every 2 weeks.

Germline loops: CDR1 SQVTM, CDR2 ANQGSEA. With V trimmed by 7 bases and J by 3 bases, 7 bases remained unmatched. This CDR3 has 13 residues. This clone was seen only a few times. Clones were sequenced by immunoSEQ multiplex PCR, and TCRdb holds only the in-frame ones, with some missing. Of about 50,000 clones listed, about 88% were seen once; the top ten hold around 15%. The receptor was derived from an adult with an advanced solid tumor such as melanoma, head and neck, liver or kidney cancer. This chain uses TRBV29-1 with TRBJ2-7; 9 positions agree with TRBD1. Specimen: CD4+ or CD8+ T cells sorted from blood, collected in a trial of the OX40 agonist ivuxolimab. The CDR3 nucleotides read TGCAGCGCCGGGACAGGGAGTAGCTACGAGCAGTACTTC. Amino acid sequence: CSAGTGSSYEQYF.